The sequence of this TCR beta chain was determined in a study of shared clonotypes between healthy human individuals. In the naive CD8 group, cells lacked CD45RO and were positively selected for CCR7, so terminally differentiated effector memory CD45RA+ cells were left out. Participating donors were healthy, HIV-negative adults free of recent acute infections or vaccinations. Study conclusions and caveats: Estimated richness values were generally larger in naive subsets than in memory subsets.

The germline V gene encodes CDR1 MNHEY and CDR2 SMNVEV (reference sequence). V was cut by 5 bases and J by 5 bases, with 25 bases left in between. The CDR3 contains 18 residues. As regards this clone: No antigen is known for it.

Execution of the assay was at deep level. Sequencing used immunoSEQ multiplex PCR; TCRdb keeps in-frame clones, though not all of them. The profile shows about 2.1 million clones, around 93% of them singletons. The J gene is TRBJ2-1, the V gene TRBV27, with D perhaps TRBD2 (6 bases). This clonotype was obtained from a man aged 18 to 30 in good health. Some clones in this sample may be carry-over from other donors' samples. Specimen: naive CD8+ T cells from PBMCs. The CDR3: CASSLPTLGGDLNNEQFF. The CDR3, as DNA: TGTGCCAGCAGTCTACCTACCCTTGGCGGGGACCTTAACAATGAGCAGTTCTTC.